The 19 T cell receptor beta chains below all came from one sample that was sequenced in a study of neurological immune-mediated disorders. TCRdb passed the 5' RACE reads through MiXCR, listing each CDR3 protein once. This table has about 82,000 distinct CDR3 sequences, 2.5% to 3% appearing once. The sequenced sample consisted of PBMCs. The origin of the receptors is a young woman with multiple sclerosis.

This clonotype was seen more than once but under ten times. The CDR3 here is CASSFHSGKETQYF. Here the CDR3 DNA reads TGTGCCAGCAGTTTTCACAGTGGGAAAGAGACCCAGTACTTC. The rearrangement links TRBV12-3 or TRBV12-4 to TRBJ2-5; D not resolved. This CDR3 has 14 amino acids. Trimming stripped 3 bases from V and 3 bases from J, with 11 bases between.

This clonotype was detected ten times or more. The J gene is TRBJ2-2, the V gene TRBV2; 7 bases match TRBD2. Germline V gives CDR1 SNHLY, CDR2 FYNNEI. The J segment lost 0 bases and the V segment lost 3 bases, leaving 1 base of the junction unmatched. The CDR3 contains 15 residues. CDR3 amino acids: CASSEGLPNTGELFF. The CDR3 DNA reads as TGTGCCAGCAGTGAGGGACTACCGAACACCGGGGAGCTGTTTTTT.

This clonotype was seen ten or more times. V and J are TRBV6-5 and TRBJ1-6; D call uncertain. The CDR3 is made up of 16 amino acids. The ends were cut back, 0 bases at V and 3 bases at J, with 9 bases in the middle. CDR1 is MNHEY, CDR2 SVGAGI, per germline. This CDR3 is CASSYSAADYNSPLHF. CDR3 nucleotide sequence: TGTGCCAGCAGTTACTCTGCGGCAGACTATAATTCACCCCTCCACTTT.

At least ten counts were recorded for this clonotype. V is TRBV28 and J is TRBJ1-5; TRBD1 is a possible D gene (6 bases). This CDR3 region has 14 residues. Germline CDR1 is MDHEN and CDR2 is SYDVKM. V lost 3 bases to trimming and J lost 5 bases, with 11 bases between them. CDR3 nucleotide sequence: TGTGCCAGCAGTTTGACACAGGGAGATCAGCCCCAGCATTTT. Translation: CASSLTQGDQPQHF. The full variable domain, in which reference TRBV28 and TRBJ1-5 provide the parts outside the CDR3, is DVKVTQSSRYLVKRTGEKVFLECVQDMDHENMFWYRQDPGLGLRLIYFSYDVKMKEKGDIPEGYSVSREKKERFSLILESASTNQTSMYLCASSLTQGDQPQHFGDGTRLSIL.

This clonotype occurred a few times. The chain joins TRBV29-1 to TRBJ2-2, with 11 bases that match TRBD2. The V and J ends lost 4 bases and 4 bases, in that order; junction bases with no gene match: 8. Germline values: CDR1 SQVTM, CDR2 ANQGSEA. The CDR3 loop spans 16 amino acids. CDR3: CSVVLAGEYGTGELFF. The CDR3 nucleotides read TGCAGCGTTGTACTAGCGGGAGAGTATGGCACCGGGGAGCTGTTTTTT.

The sample holds many counts of this clonotype. The J gene is TRBJ2-2, the V gene TRBV10-1; 14 nucleotides agree with TRBD2. The V and J ends lost 6 bases and 6 bases, in that order; junction bases with no gene match: 3. CDR1 is WNHNN and CDR2 is SYGVQD in the germline V gene (reference sequence). The CDR3 contains 15 residues. CDR3 sequence: CASSSTSGRAGELFF. The CDR3 DNA is TGCGCCAGCAGCTCGACTAGCGGGAGGGCCGGGGAGCTGTTTTTT.

This clonotype was seen ten or more times. The V gene is TRBV29-1, the J gene TRBJ1-5; D is perhaps TRBD1 (6 bases). CDR1 and CDR2 (germline): SQVTM, ANQGSEA. Trimming left V 7 bases short and J 4 bases short, with 11 bases between. This CDR3 has 12 residues. CDR3 protein: CSGRGVNQPQHF. CDR3 bases: TGCAGCGGTAGGGGGGTGAATCAGCCCCAGCATTTT.

This clonotype was found many times. The chain carries TRBV24-1 and TRBJ2-1; 7 bases fit TRBD1. Germline-derived CDR1 and CDR2 are KGHDR and SFDVKD. V shed 4 bases, J shed 3 bases, and the junction held 2 bases outside the gene matches. The CDR3 is made up of 14 amino acids. CDR3 protein: CATSEQGIYNEQFF. The CDR3 DNA follows: TGTGCCACCAGTGAACAGGGGATCTACAATGAGCAGTTCTTC.

This clonotype was detected many times. V usage is TRBV18 and J usage is TRBJ2-1, with 7 bases lining up with TRBD2. J lost 9 bases, V lost 6 bases, and 17 bases had no gene match. The CDR3 length is 16 residues. Germline V CDR1 and CDR2: KGHSH, LQKENI. CDR3 sequence reads: CASSPRSGNLPGEQFF. In DNA, the CDR3 is TGTGCCAGCTCCCCTAGAAGCGGGAATCTACCTGGTGAGCAGTTCTTC.

There are many counts of this clonotype. The chain links TRBV29-1 to TRBJ2-1; perhaps D is TRBD1 or TRBD2 (5 bases each). Germline V gene sequence: CDR1 SQVTM, CDR2 ANQGSEA. V was pared by 3 bases and J by 6 bases, with 15 bases between. The CDR3 contains 14 residues. CDR3 sequence reads: CSVDDRGRSNEQFF. The CDR3 DNA sequence: TGCAGCGTTGATGACCGGGGACGGAGCAATGAGCAGTTCTTC.

At least ten counts were recorded for this clonotype. The chain is built from TRBV15 and TRBJ2-7; possibly TRBD2 for D (6 bases). The V and J ends lost 6 bases and 0 bases respectively, with 18 bases between them. This CDR3 has 16 residues. CDR1 is LNHNV and CDR2 is YYDKDF in the germline V gene (reference sequence). In DNA form, the CDR3 reads TGTGCCACCAGAGATCACGGCGGGAAGAGCTCCTACGAGCAGTACTTC. Its translation is CATRDHGGKSSYEQYF.

This clonotype was detected ten times or more. V gene TRBV15 combines with J gene TRBJ1-6; D call uncertain. The CDR3 has 14 residues. V was cut by 0 bases and J by 5 bases, with 5 bases left in between. Germline-derived CDR1 and CDR2 are LNHNV and YYDKDF (reference sequence). The CDR3 spells CATSRDNNNSPLHF. CDR3 coding DNA: TGTGCCACCAGCAGAGACAATAATAATTCACCCCTCCACTTT.

This clonotype was recorded many times. The chain is built from TRBV20-1 and TRBJ1-1; tentatively, D is TRBD1 (5 bases). CDR1 is DFQATT and CDR2 is SNEGSKA in the germline V gene (reference sequence). V dropped 0 bases and J dropped 4 bases, with 9 bases sitting between them. The length of the CDR3 is 13 residues. CDR3 protein: CSARDQGVTEAFF. The CDR3 region has the DNA TGCAGTGCTAGAGATCAAGGGGTCACTGAAGCTTTCTTT.

This clonotype was seen ten or more times. The chain combines TRBV28 with TRBJ1-5; the D gene is possibly TRBD1 (6 bases). The germline gives CDR1 MDHEN, CDR2 SYDVKM. CDR3 length equals 16 residues. V lost 6 bases and J lost 4, with 19 bases in between. CDR3 loop: CASRPRDTLLNQPQHF. The DNA for the CDR3 is TGTGCCAGCAGACCCCGGGACACCCTTCTTAATCAGCCCCAGCATTTT. The whole variable domain, filled in from reference TRBV28 and TRBJ1-5, reads DVKVTQSSRYLVKRTGEKVFLECVQDMDHENMFWYRQDPGLGLRLIYFSYDVKMKEKGDIPEGYSVSREKKERFSLILESASTNQTSMYLCASRPRDTLLNQPQHFGDGTRLSIL.

This clonotype was seen at least ten times. The genes are TRBV6-6 and TRBJ1-2; the D is unclear. The CDR3 totals 14 residues. Germline CDR1 is MNHNY and CDR2 is SVGAGI (reference sequence). Trimming cost V 4 bases and J 8 bases, with 17 bases left between them. Written as DNA, the CDR3 is TGTGCCAGCAGTTCGCCTAATTGGGGAAGCGGCTACACCTTC. Its translation is CASSSPNWGSGYTF.

This clonotype was counted at least ten times. The CDR3 region is CASSSQGARFFTEAFF. CDR3 in DNA: TGTGCCAGCAGCTCCCAGGGGGCGCGGTTTTTTACTGAAGCTTTCTTT. The rearrangement links TRBV7-2 to TRBJ1-1; 8 positions match TRBD1. The CDR3 extends over 16 amino acids. The germline V gene has CDR1 SGHTA and CDR2 FQGNSA. After removal of 4 bases from V and 5 bases from J, the junction contained 12 bases not matched to a gene.

J is TRBJ2-1 and V is TRBV18; 9 bases align to TRBD1. The CDR3 contains 15 residues. Germline CDR1 and CDR2: KGHSH and LQKENI. The V and J ends lost 3 bases and 2 bases, in that order; junction bases with no gene match: 2. The CDR3 loop is CASSPDRGTYNEQFF. The CDR3 nucleotides read TGTGCCAGCTCACCGGACAGGGGCACCTACAATGAGCAGTTCTTC. Full variable domain (rest looked up from reference TRBV18 and TRBJ2-1): NAGVMQNPRHLVRRRGQEARLRCSPMKGHSHVYWYRQLPEEGLKFMVYLQKENIIDESGMPKERFSAEFPKEGPSILRIQQVVRGDSAAYFCASSPDRGTYNEQFFGPGTRLTVL.

This clonotype was detected many times. The chain links TRBV20-1 to TRBJ2-3; 11 bases are a match to TRBD1. Germline V gives CDR1 DFQATT, CDR2 SNEGSKA (reference sequence). The junction had 3 bases not matched to a gene; V was cut back by 1 base and J by 6 bases. The CDR3 has 14 amino acids. The DNA for the CDR3 is TGCAGTGCTAGAGGGACAGGGGGCGAGGATACGCAGTATTTT. It codes for CSARGTGGEDTQYF.

This clonotype was observed many times. The chain is built from TRBV29-1 and TRBJ1-5, with D possibly matching TRBD1 (6 bases). This CDR3 spans 12 amino acids. In germline, CDR1 is SQVTM, CDR2 ANQGSEA. With 5 bases removed from V and 6 bases from J, the gap between germline ends came to 11 bases. The CDR3 reads CSVQGTGQPQHF. CDR3 nucleotide sequence: TGCAGCGTTCAGGGGACGGGTCAGCCCCAGCATTTT.